Following are 26 T cell receptor beta chains from one sample sequenced in a study of control samples from healthy donors and cancer patients. The repertoire was sequenced with immunoSEQ multiplex PCR; TCRdb's copy has only in-frame clones and lacks some. The table lists 400,000 to 500,000 clones, roughly 90% of them singletons. The sample was PBMCs. The receptors shown here come from a middle-aged man with head and neck cancer.

The V call is TRBV6-4, the J call TRBJ2-7; maybe TRBD1 (6 bases). V was shortened by 5 bases and J by 1 base, with 15 bases between the two germline ends. CDR3 length: 15 residues. Germline values: CDR1 MRHNA, CDR2 SNTAGT. The CDR3 sequence is CASSKLPGASYEQYF. The DNA for the CDR3 is TGTGCCAGCAGTAAGTTGCCAGGGGCGTCCTACGAGCAGTACTTC.

The chain uses TRBV28 and TRBJ2-1, with D possibly being TRBD2 (5 bases). Germline V gives CDR1 MDHEN, CDR2 SYDVKM. The CDR3 length is 14 residues. V lost 5 bases and J 6 bases, leaving 14 bases between the germline ends. The CDR3: CASSGNGVSNEQFF. For the CDR3, the DNA is TGTGCCAGCAGTGGCAACGGGGTTTCCAATGAGCAGTTCTTC.

The chain combines TRBV4-1 with TRBJ1-2; a weak D match, TRBD1 (5 bases). V gave up 5 bases and J gave up 8 bases, with 18 bases separating them. The V gene's germline CDR1 is MGHRA and CDR2 YSYEKL. CDR3 size: 14 residues. The CDR3 loop is CASSSGTAALGYTF. CDR3 sequence (DNA): TGCGCCAGCAGCTCCGGGACGGCGGCACTAGGCTACACCTTC.

The chain has TRBV28 and TRBJ2-1; 10 nucleotides align to TRBD2. The CDR3 has 15 residues. Germline CDR1 is MDHEN and CDR2 is SYDVKM. Unmatched junction bases numbered 3, after V lost 4 bases and J lost 3 bases. CDR3 in amino acids: CASSSGLAVYNEQFF. The CDR3 region has the DNA TGTGCCAGCAGTTCAGGACTAGCGGTCTACAATGAGCAGTTCTTC.

The rearrangement uses TRBV19 and TRBJ1-1, with D tentatively TRBD1 (6 bases). This CDR3 is 12 amino acids long. Germline lookup yields CDR1 LNHDA and CDR2 SQIVND (reference sequence). CDR3 protein: CVVEGRGTEAFF. In DNA form, the CDR3 reads TGTGTGGTGGAAGGCAGGGGCACTGAAGCTTTCTTT.

The V and J genes are TRBV11-2 and TRBJ2-7; D call uncertain. The germline V gene encodes CDR1 SGHAT and CDR2 FQNNGV. CDR3 length: 11 amino acids. The V end lost 8 bases, the J end lost 7 bases, and 12 bases lay between the germline ends. The CDR3 nucleotides read TGTGCCAGCTCCTCCCCTTATGAGCAGTACTTC. This codes for CASSSPYEQYF.

CDR3: CASSRGTANEQFF. CDR3 nucleotides: TGTGCCAGCAGCCGAGGGACAGCAAATGAGCAGTTCTTC. The chain recombines TRBV7-9 with TRBJ2-1; 7 bases match TRBD1. V was pared by 5 bases and J by 7 bases, with 5 bases of the junction left unmatched. Germline CDR1 SEHNR, CDR2 FQNEAQ (reference sequence). CDR3 length equals 13 residues.

The V call is TRBV9, the J call TRBJ2-2; possibly TRBD2 for D (6 bases). CDR1 is SGDLS and CDR2 is YYNGEE in the germline V gene. Trimming cost V 0 bases and J 6 bases, with 15 bases left between them. CDR3 length: 16 residues. CDR3 loop: CASSVDGRRRPGELFF. The CDR3 DNA reads TGTGCCAGCAGCGTAGATGGGAGGAGGAGACCCGGGGAGCTGTTTTTT.

The genes are TRBV28 and TRBJ1-6; TRBD1 is a possible D gene (5 bases). The germline gives CDR1 MDHEN, CDR2 SYDVKM. Trimming removed 6 bases at V and 10 bases at J, with 16 bases between. The CDR3 length is 14 residues. The chain's CDR3 is CASSSGPGNSPLHF. CDR3 DNA sequence: TGTGCCAGCAGCTCGGGACCCGGTAACTCACCCCTCCACTTT.

This clone was recorded a few times. The V and J genes are TRBV3-1 (or the pseudogene TRBV3-2) and TRBJ1-5; weak D call: TRBD1 (5 bases). V lost 3 bases, J lost 6 bases, and 9 bases lay in between. The germline gives CDR1 LGHDT, CDR2 YNNKEL (reference sequence). The CDR3 runs to 13 residues. CDR3 DNA sequence: TGTGCCAGCAGCCAGGCAGGGTTTCAGCCCCAGCATTTT. Amino acid sequence: CASSQAGFQPQHF.

This chain joins TRBV5-1 and TRBJ2-5; D tentatively fits TRBD1 or TRBD2 (6 bases each). V lost 3 bases, J lost 2 bases, and 14 bases lay in between. The V gene's germline CDR1 is SGHRS and CDR2 YFSETQ. CDR3 length equals 15 residues. CDR3: CASSSLGGPQETQYF. The CDR3 coding sequence is TGCGCCAGCAGCTCGCTTGGGGGGCCACAAGAGACCCAGTACTTC.

This clone was picked up one time. The chain links TRBV20-1 to TRBJ2-7; unclear D gene. CDR1 is DFQATT and CDR2 is SNEGSKA in the germline V gene (reference sequence). The CDR3 totals 11 residues. CDR3: CSPRFGYEQYF. The CDR3 nucleotides are TGCAGCCCGCGATTCGGGTACGAGCAGTACTTC.

The rearrangement links TRBV9 to TRBJ2-3, with unresolved D. The germline gives CDR1 SGDLS, CDR2 YYNGEE. The CDR3 loop spans 19 amino acids. The germline V and J ends were trimmed by 0 bases and 0 bases, with 20 bases remaining between them. DNA for the CDR3: TGTGCCAGCAGCGTAGCCGTTGAGGACGGGTTTTTTAGCACAGATACGCAGTATTTT. Translation: CASSVAVEDGFFSTDTQYF.

This clone was counted between two and nine times. The rearrangement links TRBV5-6 to TRBJ2-5; TRBD2 agrees at 13 bases. Trimming cost V 4 bases and J 2 bases; bases outside gene matches: 5. The CDR3 extends over 16 amino acids. CDR1 and CDR2 (germline): SGHDT, YYEEEE. The CDR3 here is CASSRGTSGEQETQYF. The CDR3, as DNA: TGTGCCAGCAGCAGGGGGACTAGCGGGGAACAAGAGACCCAGTACTTC.

This sequence joins TRBV5-1 and TRBJ1-4; possibly TRBD1 for D (5 bases). This CDR3 region has 16 residues. Germline V gene data show CDR1 as SGHRS and CDR2 as YFSETQ. Trimming cost V 4 bases and J 0 bases, with 13 bases left between them. In nucleotides, the CDR3 is TGCGCCAGCAGCCTTGACAGTGAGGCAACTAATGAAAAACTGTTTTTT. Residues: CASSLDSEATNEKLFF. Full variable domain (remainder filled in from reference TRBV5-1 and TRBJ1-4): KAGVTQTPRYLIKTRGQQVTLSCSPISGHRSVSWYQQTPGQGLQFLFEYFSETQRNKGNFPGRFSGRQFSNSRSEMNVSTLELGDSALYLCASSLDSEATNEKLFFGSGTQLSVL.

The chain joins TRBV18 to TRBJ1-2; 9 bases agree with TRBD1. Germline CDR1 and CDR2: KGHSH and LQKENI. This CDR3 contains 16 residues. The junction had 8 bases not matched to a gene; V was cut back by 3 bases and J by 3 bases. CDR3 nucleotides: TGTGCCAGCTCACCCCGACAGGGGGTGGCTGACTATGGCTACACCTTC. The encoded protein is CASSPRQGVADYGYTF.

This clone came up many times. The chain joins TRBV28 to TRBJ2-7, with TRBD1 matching 10 bases. This CDR3 has 10 amino acids. Germline CDR1 MDHEN, CDR2 SYDVKM. The trim removed 7 bases at V and 13 bases at J, leaving 4 bases unmatched. CDR3 region: CASIGTGVYF. The CDR3 DNA reads TGTGCCAGCATAGGGACAGGGGTATACTTC.

The J gene is TRBJ1-2, the V gene TRBV19; D not resolved. Germline CDR1 LNHDA, CDR2 SQIVND (reference sequence). CDR3 size: 15 residues. V lost 3 bases, J lost 4 bases, and 15 bases lay in between. The CDR3 sequence is CASSISREISYGYTF. For the CDR3, the DNA is TGTGCCAGTAGTATCTCACGGGAAATAAGCTATGGCTACACCTTC. The full variable domain, with the rest looked up from reference TRBV19 and TRBJ1-2, is DGGITQSPKYLFRKEGQNVTLSCEQNLNHDAMYWYRQDPGQGLRLIYYSQIVNDFQKGDIAEGYSVSREKKESFPLTVTSAQKNPTAFYLCASSISREISYGYTFGSGTRLTVV.

The J gene is TRBJ2-1, the V gene TRBV18; 7 bases are a match to TRBD2. CDR1 and CDR2 (germline): KGHSH, LQKENI. There are 17 residues in the CDR3. V lost 6 bases, J lost 5 bases, and 16 bases stayed unmatched. The CDR3 loop reads CASSLLVAGLTDNEQFF. The CDR3 region has the DNA TGTGCCAGCTCCCTCCTTGTTGCGGGACTAACTGACAATGAGCAGTTCTTC. The full variable domain, its missing parts supplied by reference TRBV18 and TRBJ2-1, is NAGVMQNPRHLVRRRGQEARLRCSPMKGHSHVYWYRQLPEEGLKFMVYLQKENIIDESGMPKERFSAEFPKEGPSILRIQQVVRGDSAAYFCASSLLVAGLTDNEQFFGPGTRLTVL.

This chain links TRBV2 with TRBJ2-3; possible D gene TRBD1, 5 bases. Looked up from germline, CDR1 is SNHLY and CDR2 is FYNNEI. Trimming removed 10 bases from V and 0 bases from J, with 14 bases in between. The CDR3 covers 14 residues. The CDR3 DNA sequence: TGTGCCACCCGGCAGGGAAGAAGCACAGATACGCAGTATTTT. Its protein product is CATRQGRSTDTQYF. The full variable domain, in which reference TRBV2 and TRBJ2-3 provide the parts outside the CDR3, is EPEVTQTPSHQVTQMGQEVILRCVPISNHLYFYWYRQILGQKVEFLVSFYNNEISEKSEIFDDQFSVERPDGSNFTLKIRSTKLEDSAMYFCATRQGRSTDTQYFGPGTRLTVL.

V is TRBV10-3 and J is TRBJ2-5; 9 positions match TRBD2. V gave up 0 bases and J gave up 5 bases; unmatched junction bases: 10. CDR1 ENHRY and CDR2 SYGVKD come from the germline V gene. The CDR3 runs to 17 residues. The CDR3 DNA follows: TGTGCCATCAGTGAGTCAGCGGGGGGTGGGCGCAGCGAGACCCAGTACTTC. This translates into CAISESAGGGRSETQYF.

This rearrangement joins TRBV19 to TRBJ2-3; TRBD1 agrees at 8 bases. The V segment lost 0 bases and the J segment 5 bases; nucleotides outside the gene matches: 13. The V gene's germline CDR1 is LNHDA and CDR2 SQIVND (reference sequence). The CDR3 is 18 residues long. The chain's CDR3 is CASSIDPFSDRVGDTQYF. In DNA form, the CDR3 reads TGTGCCAGTAGTATAGATCCATTCTCGGACAGGGTTGGAGATACGCAGTATTTT.

The rearrangement uses TRBV2 and TRBJ2-7; D is possibly TRBD1 or TRBD2 (5 bases each). Germline V CDR1 and CDR2: SNHLY, FYNNEI. V was cut by 5 bases and J by 0 bases, with 11 bases left in between. This CDR3 comprises 14 residues. CDR3 in DNA: TGTGCCAGCAGTTCCACGGGGACCTCCTACGAGCAGTACTTC. Translating it yields CASSSTGTSYEQYF.

The gene calls are TRBV3-1 (or the pseudogene TRBV3-2) and TRBJ1-6; a weak D match, TRBD1 (5 bases). The germline V gene encodes CDR1 LGHDT and CDR2 YNNKEL (reference sequence). The CDR3 runs to 17 residues. V was cut by 6 bases and J by 0 bases, with 15 bases left in between. In DNA, the CDR3 is TGTGCCAGCAGATCCGGGACCCGGAGCTCCTATAATTCACCCCTCCACTTT. Translated: CASRSGTRSSYNSPLHF.

This clone was recorded a few times. This chain links TRBV6-2 or TRBV6-3 with TRBJ2-3, with 11 bases fitting TRBD2. J lost 7 bases, V lost 0 bases, and 3 bases had no gene match. The length of the CDR3 is 15 residues. Germline CDR1 MNHEY, CDR2 SVGEGT. The CDR3 region is CASSYSSSGGNTQYF. The CDR3 DNA is TGTGCCAGCAGTTACTCCTCTAGCGGGGGGAATACGCAGTATTTT.

The chain links TRBV3-1 (or the pseudogene TRBV3-2) to TRBJ1-4; perhaps TRBD1 as D (5 bases). Germline CDR1 is LGHDT and CDR2 is YNNKEL (reference sequence). The V end lost 4 bases, the J end lost 8 bases, and 17 bases lay between the germline ends. This CDR3 region has 15 residues. Here the CDR3 reads CASSPQGRVEEKLFF. In DNA, the CDR3 is TGTGCCAGCAGCCCTCAAGGCAGGGTGGAAGAAAAACTGTTTTTT.